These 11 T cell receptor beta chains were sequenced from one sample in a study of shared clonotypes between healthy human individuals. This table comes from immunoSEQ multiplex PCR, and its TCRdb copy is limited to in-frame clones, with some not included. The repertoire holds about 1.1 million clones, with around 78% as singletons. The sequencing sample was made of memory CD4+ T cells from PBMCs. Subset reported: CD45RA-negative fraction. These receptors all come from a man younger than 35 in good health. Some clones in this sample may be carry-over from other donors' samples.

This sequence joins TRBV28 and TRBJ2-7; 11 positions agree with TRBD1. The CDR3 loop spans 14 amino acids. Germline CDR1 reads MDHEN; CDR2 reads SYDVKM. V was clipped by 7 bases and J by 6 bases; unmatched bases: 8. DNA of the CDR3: TGTGCCAGCACAGGGACAGGGGGGATCCTCGAGCAGTACTTC. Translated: CASTGTGGILEQYF.

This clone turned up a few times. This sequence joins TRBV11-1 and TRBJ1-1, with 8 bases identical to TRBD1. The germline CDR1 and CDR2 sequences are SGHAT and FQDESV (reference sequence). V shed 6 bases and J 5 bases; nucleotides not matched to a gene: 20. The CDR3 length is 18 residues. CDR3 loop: CASSIWTGLSEGGTEAFF. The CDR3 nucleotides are TGTGCCAGCAGTATCTGGACAGGGCTCTCTGAAGGAGGGACTGAAGCTTTCTTT.

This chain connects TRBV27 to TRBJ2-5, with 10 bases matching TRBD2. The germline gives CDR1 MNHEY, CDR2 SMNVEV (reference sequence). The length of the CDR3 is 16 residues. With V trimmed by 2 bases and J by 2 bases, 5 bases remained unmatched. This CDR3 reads CASSLLAGVGQETQYF. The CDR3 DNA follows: TGTGCCAGCAGTTTACTAGCGGGAGTGGGACAAGAGACCCAGTACTTC.

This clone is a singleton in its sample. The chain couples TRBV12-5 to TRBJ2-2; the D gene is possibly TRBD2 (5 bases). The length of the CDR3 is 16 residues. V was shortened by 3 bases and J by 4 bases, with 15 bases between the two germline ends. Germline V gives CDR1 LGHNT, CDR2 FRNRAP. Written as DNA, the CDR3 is TGTGCTAGTGGTTTTTTCGTGGGAGTGGGCACCGGGGAGCTGTTTTTT. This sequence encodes CASGFFVGVGTGELFF.

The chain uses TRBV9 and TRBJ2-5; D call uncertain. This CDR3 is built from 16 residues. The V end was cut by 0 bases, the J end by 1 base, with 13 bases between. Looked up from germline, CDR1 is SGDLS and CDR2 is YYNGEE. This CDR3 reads CASSVATSVPQETQYF. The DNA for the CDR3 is TGTGCCAGCAGCGTAGCTACCTCGGTTCCCCAAGAGACCCAGTACTTC.

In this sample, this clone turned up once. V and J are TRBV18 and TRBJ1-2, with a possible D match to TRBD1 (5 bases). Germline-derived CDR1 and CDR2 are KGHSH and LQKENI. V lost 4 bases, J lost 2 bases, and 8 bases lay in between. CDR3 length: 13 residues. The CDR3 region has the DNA TGTGCCAGCTCACAGACAGACAACTATGGCTACACCTTC. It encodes CASSQTDNYGYTF.

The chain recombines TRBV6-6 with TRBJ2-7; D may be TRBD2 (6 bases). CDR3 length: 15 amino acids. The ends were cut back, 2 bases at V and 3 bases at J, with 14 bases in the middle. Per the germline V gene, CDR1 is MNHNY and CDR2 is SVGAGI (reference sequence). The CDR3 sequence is CASSYGGVQNYEQYF. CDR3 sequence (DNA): TGTGCCAGCAGTTACGGAGGGGTCCAAAACTACGAGCAGTACTTC.

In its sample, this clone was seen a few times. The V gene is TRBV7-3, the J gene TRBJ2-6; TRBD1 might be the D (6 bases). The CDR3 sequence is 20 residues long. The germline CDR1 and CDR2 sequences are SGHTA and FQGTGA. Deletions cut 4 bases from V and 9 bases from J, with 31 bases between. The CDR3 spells CASSSPPQGPSPISGNVLTF. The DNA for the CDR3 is TGTGCCAGCAGCTCCCCTCCACAGGGACCCAGCCCCATTAGTGGCAACGTCCTGACTTTC.

This CDR3 is CASSQDLLAGEYEQYF. CDR3 nucleotide sequence: TGTGCCAGCAGCCAAGATTTACTAGCGGGAGAATACGAGCAGTACTTC. This chain uses TRBV4-2 with TRBJ2-7; 11 bases fit TRBD2. The CDR3 has 16 amino acids. Germline CDR1 reads LGHNA; CDR2 reads YNFKEQ. With 0 bases clipped from V and 4 bases from J, the junction kept 5 bases outside the gene matches.

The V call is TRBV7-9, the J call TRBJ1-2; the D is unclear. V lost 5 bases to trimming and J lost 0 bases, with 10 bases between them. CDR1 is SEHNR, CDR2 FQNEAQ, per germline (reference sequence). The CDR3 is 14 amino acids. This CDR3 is CASSLDLANYGYTF. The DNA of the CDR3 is TGTGCCAGCAGCCTGGACCTAGCTAACTATGGCTACACCTTC.

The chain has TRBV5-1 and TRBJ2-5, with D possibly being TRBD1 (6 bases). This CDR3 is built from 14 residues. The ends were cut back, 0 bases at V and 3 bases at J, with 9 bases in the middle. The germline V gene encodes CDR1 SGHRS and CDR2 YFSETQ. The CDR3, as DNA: TGCGCCAGCAGCTTGGACAGGGTAGAAGAGACCCAGTACTTC. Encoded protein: CASSLDRVEETQYF.